These 17 T cell receptor beta chains were sequenced from one sample in a study of identical twins. TCRdb re-derived calls from the 5' RACE reads in MiXCR, one entry per CDR3 protein. The table has 450,000 or so distinct CDR3 sequences, around a sixth seen once. The sequencing sample was made of naive T cells sorted from blood. Receptor source: a man over 45 in good health.

There are many counts of this clonotype. V is TRBV10-3 and J is TRBJ1-5; TRBD1 is a possible D gene (5 bases). Germline CDR1 reads ENHRY; CDR2 reads SYGVKD. This CDR3 comprises 13 residues. The CDR3 region has the DNA TGTGTTTCATGGGACGGAAGCAATCAGCCCCAGCATTTT. Encoded protein: CVSWDGSNQPQHF.

This clonotype was seen more than once but under ten times. The CDR3 reads CASSLFYRASSYEQYF. The CDR3 DNA sequence: TGCGCCAGCAGCTTGTTTTACAGGGCAAGCTCCTACGAGCAGTACTTC. The rearrangement joins TRBV5-1 to TRBJ2-7, with D perhaps TRBD1 (6 bases). From germline, CDR1 is SGHRS and CDR2 YFSETQ. The CDR3 is 16 residues long. V lost 1 base, J lost 0 bases, and 14 bases lay in between.

This clonotype was seen at least ten times. The chain is built from TRBV18 and TRBJ1-2, with D tentatively TRBD1 (5 bases). The CDR3 totals 18 residues. CDR1 is KGHSH and CDR2 is LQKENI in the germline V gene. Trimming cost V 2 bases and J 4 bases, with 23 bases left between them. The CDR3, as DNA: TGTGCCAGCTCACCATTATGGACCAAAGGGGAAAACACCTATGGCTACACCTTC. It translates to CASSPLWTKGENTYGYTF.

The genes are TRBV6-2 or TRBV6-3 and TRBJ2-3; unclear D gene. V lost 5 bases and J lost 6, with 6 bases in between. The V gene's germline CDR1 is MNHEY and CDR2 SVGEGT. CDR3 length: 11 amino acids. In DNA, the CDR3 is TGTGCCAGCAGTGACCGGGATACGCAGTATTTT. This sequence encodes CASSDRDTQYF.

This clonotype was counted a single time. The genes are TRBV2 and TRBJ2-3, with D possibly being TRBD1 (6 bases). V was clipped by 3 bases and J by 5 bases, with 9 bases between them. The CDR3 consists of 13 residues. Germline loops: CDR1 SNHLY, CDR2 FYNNEI. The CDR3 is CASSDSGVDTQYF. The CDR3 nucleotides are TGTGCCAGCAGTGATTCAGGGGTAGATACGCAGTATTTT.

This clonotype turned up a few times. The genes are TRBV5-5 and TRBJ2-7; D uncertain. CDR3 length: 15 amino acids. V lost 1 base and J lost 5, with 16 bases in between. The germline gives CDR1 SGHKS, CDR2 YYEKEE (reference sequence). The CDR3 sequence is CASSLIGRPTDEQYF. The DNA of the CDR3 is TGTGCCAGCAGCTTGATAGGACGCCCAACTGACGAGCAGTACTTC. The variable domain in full, with the rest retrieved from reference TRBV5-5 and TRBJ2-7, is DAGVTQSPTHLIKTRGQQVTLRCSPISGHKSVSWYQQVLGQGPQFIFQYYEKEERGRGNFPDRFSARQFPNYSSELNVNALLLGDSALYLCASSLIGRPTDEQYFGPGTRLTVT.

This clonotype was recorded many times. The rearrangement uses TRBV9 and TRBJ2-1, with 10 bases matching TRBD1. Germline V CDR1 and CDR2: SGDLS, YYNGEE. This CDR3 contains 16 residues. The V and J ends lost 4 bases and 1 base, in that order; junction bases with no gene match: 5. CDR3 DNA: TGTGCCAGCAGCCCTGGGACAGGGGCTTCCTACAATGAGCAGTTCTTC. It yields the protein CASSPGTGASYNEQFF.

The V gene is TRBV5-1, the J gene TRBJ2-5; no clear D. V was trimmed by 0 bases and J by 0 bases, leaving 6 bases between them. Germline V gene data show CDR1 as SGHRS and CDR2 as YFSETQ. This CDR3 region has 14 residues. CDR3 loop: CASSLVQHQETQYF. The CDR3 region has the DNA TGCGCCAGCAGCTTGGTACAGCACCAAGAGACCCAGTACTTC.

In DNA, the CDR3 is TGTGCCAGCTCACCCCGGGATCTAACCAATGAGCAGTTCTTC. It specifies CASSPRDLTNEQFF. V gene TRBV18 combines with J gene TRBJ2-1; D is possibly TRBD2 (5 bases). Germline V gene sequence: CDR1 KGHSH, CDR2 LQKENI. This CDR3 is built from 14 residues. V lost 3 bases and J 6 bases, leaving 12 bases between the germline ends. Complete variable domain (other parts from reference TRBV18 and TRBJ2-1): NAGVMQNPRHLVRRRGQEARLRCSPMKGHSHVYWYRQLPEEGLKFMVYLQKENIIDESGMPKERFSAEFPKEGPSILRIQQVVRGDSAAYFCASSPRDLTNEQFFGPGTRLTVL.

In this sample, this clonotype turned up a few times. The chain links TRBV12-3 or TRBV12-4 to TRBJ1-2; D gene uncertain. This CDR3 spans 15 amino acids. The ends were cut back, 3 bases at V and 4 bases at J, with 15 bases in the middle. CDR3 protein: CASSFRRQLPYGYTF. The CDR3 DNA reads as TGTGCCAGCAGTTTTAGGCGGCAGCTTCCCTATGGCTACACCTTC.

The chain joins TRBV20-1 to TRBJ2-1; D is unclear. The germline CDR1 and CDR2 sequences are DFQATT and SNEGSKA (reference sequence). The CDR3 length is 12 residues. Between the trimmed V and J ends, which lost 1 base and 6 bases, there was a span of 7 bases. CDR3 residues: CSARGIFNEQFF. CDR3 DNA: TGCAGTGCTAGAGGTATATTCAATGAGCAGTTCTTC.

The chain combines TRBV9 with TRBJ2-3; 9 nucleotides line up with TRBD2. The CDR3 contains 16 residues. V lost 4 bases to trimming and J lost 3 bases; unmatched junction nucleotides: 9. Germline V gives CDR1 SGDLS, CDR2 YYNGEE. The CDR3 DNA reads as TGTGCCAGCAGCCCTGCAGCGGGAGGCCCTACAGATACGCAGTATTTT. This sequence encodes CASSPAAGGPTDTQYF.

As regards this clonotype: Given a much more abundant clone one base away, this may be a read error. The chain is built from TRBV9 and TRBJ2-7; possible D gene TRBD2, 5 bases. The CDR3 consists of 14 residues. The V gene's germline CDR1 is SGDLS and CDR2 YYNGEE. Trimming pared 3 bases from V and 6 bases from J, leaving 16 bases between. CDR3: CASSAGLDPSEQYF. In DNA form, the CDR3 reads TGTGCCAGCAGCGCCGGACTGGATCCCTCCGAGCAGTACTTC.

This clonotype was seen repeatedly, ten times or more. The rearrangement joins TRBV11-1 to TRBJ2-2, with 15 bases lining up with TRBD2. CDR1 is SGHAT, CDR2 FQDESV, per germline (reference sequence). The CDR3 consists of 19 residues. J was trimmed by 4 bases and V by 3 bases; bases with no gene match: 9. CDR3 coding DNA: TGTGCCAGCAGCTTTTCCGGACTAGCGGGAGGGACCGGCACCGGGGAGCTGTTTTTT. This encodes CASSFSGLAGGTGTGELFF.

This clonotype was counted many times. The genes are TRBV20-1 and TRBJ1-1, with D unclear. Germline V gene data show CDR1 as DFQATT and CDR2 as SNEGSKA (reference sequence). V lost 2 bases and J 5 bases, leaving 12 bases between the germline ends. This CDR3 is 13 amino acids long. CDR3 sequence: CSARRVRGTEAFF. Written as DNA, the CDR3 is TGCAGTGCTAGACGTGTTAGAGGGACTGAAGCTTTCTTT.

This clonotype came up a few times. The chain uses TRBV4-1 and TRBJ1-1; 7 bases align to TRBD1. Germline values: CDR1 MGHRA, CDR2 YSYEKL. Trimming at V came to 2 bases and at J to 7 bases, leaving 4 bases not matched to a gene. The CDR3 is made up of 13 amino acids. The CDR3 nucleotides are TGCGCCAGCAGCCAAACGACAGGGTTTGAAGCTTTCTTT. It specifies CASSQTTGFEAFF.

This clonotype has just a few counts. The CDR3 here is CAIRTKDRSDTEAFF. The CDR3 DNA reads TGTGCCATCAGGACCAAAGACAGGTCGGACACTGAAGCTTTCTTT. The rearrangement uses TRBV10-3 and TRBJ1-1, with a possible D match to TRBD1 (6 bases). This CDR3 has 15 residues. V was pared by 6 bases and J by 3 bases, with 17 bases between. CDR1 is ENHRY and CDR2 is SYGVKD in the germline V gene.